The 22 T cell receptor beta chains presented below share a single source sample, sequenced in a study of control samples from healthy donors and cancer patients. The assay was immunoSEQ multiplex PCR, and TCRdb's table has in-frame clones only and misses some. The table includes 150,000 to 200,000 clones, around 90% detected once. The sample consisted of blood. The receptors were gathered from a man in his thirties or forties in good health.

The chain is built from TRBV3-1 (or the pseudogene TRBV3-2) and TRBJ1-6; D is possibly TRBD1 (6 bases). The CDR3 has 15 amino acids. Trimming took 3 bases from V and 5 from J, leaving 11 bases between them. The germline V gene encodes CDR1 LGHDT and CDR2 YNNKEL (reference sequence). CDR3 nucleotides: TGTGCCAGCAGCCATAGGGACACCCATAATTCACCCCTCCACTTT. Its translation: CASSHRDTHNSPLHF.

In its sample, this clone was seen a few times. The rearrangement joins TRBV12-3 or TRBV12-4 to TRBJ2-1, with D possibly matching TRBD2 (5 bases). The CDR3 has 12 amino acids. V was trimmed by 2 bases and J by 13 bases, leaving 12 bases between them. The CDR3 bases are TGTGCCAGCAGTTTAAACATCCGGGGACAGTTCTTC. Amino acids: CASSLNIRGQFF.

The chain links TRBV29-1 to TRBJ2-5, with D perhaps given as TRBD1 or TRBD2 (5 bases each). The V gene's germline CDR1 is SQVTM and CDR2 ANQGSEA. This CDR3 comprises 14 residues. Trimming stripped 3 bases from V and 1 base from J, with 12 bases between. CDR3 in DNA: TGCAGCGTTGACGGGTGGGACGTCCAAGAGACCCAGTACTTC. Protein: CSVDGWDVQETQYF.

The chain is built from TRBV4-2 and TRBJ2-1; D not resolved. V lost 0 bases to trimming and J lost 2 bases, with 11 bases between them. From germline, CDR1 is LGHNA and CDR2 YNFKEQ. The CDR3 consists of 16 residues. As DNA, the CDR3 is TGTGCCAGCAGCCAAGATCGGCCCTCCGCCTACAATGAGCAGTTCTTC. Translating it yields CASSQDRPSAYNEQFF.

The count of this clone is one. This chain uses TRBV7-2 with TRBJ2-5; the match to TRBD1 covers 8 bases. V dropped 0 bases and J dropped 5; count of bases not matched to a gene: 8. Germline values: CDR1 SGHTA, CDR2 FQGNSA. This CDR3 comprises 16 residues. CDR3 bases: TGTGCCAGCAGCTTAGCGCCGGCAGGGGGCGAGGAGACCCAGTACTTC. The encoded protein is CASSLAPAGGEETQYF.

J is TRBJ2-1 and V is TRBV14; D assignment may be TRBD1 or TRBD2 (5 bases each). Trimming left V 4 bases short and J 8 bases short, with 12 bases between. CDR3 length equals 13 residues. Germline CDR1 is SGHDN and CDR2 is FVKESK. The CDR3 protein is CASSLRLGDEQFF. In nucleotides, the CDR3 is TGTGCCAGCAGCCTTCGCTTGGGGGATGAGCAGTTCTTC.

The CDR3 sequence: CASSYSGDLYGYTF. The CDR3 DNA follows: TGTGCCAGCAGTTACTCGGGGGACCTCTATGGCTACACCTTC. The chain links TRBV6-5 to TRBJ1-2, with a tentative D call TRBD1 (5 bases). V lost 0 bases and J lost 4, with 9 bases in between. This CDR3 region has 14 residues. The germline V gene encodes CDR1 MNHEY and CDR2 SVGAGI.

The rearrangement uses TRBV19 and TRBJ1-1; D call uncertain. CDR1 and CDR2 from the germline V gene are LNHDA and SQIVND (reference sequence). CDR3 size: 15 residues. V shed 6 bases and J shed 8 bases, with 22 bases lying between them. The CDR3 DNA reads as TGTGCCAGTAGGTCGGGCCGGGAAACTTGGTCCGAAGCTTTCTTT. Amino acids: CASRSGRETWSEAFF.

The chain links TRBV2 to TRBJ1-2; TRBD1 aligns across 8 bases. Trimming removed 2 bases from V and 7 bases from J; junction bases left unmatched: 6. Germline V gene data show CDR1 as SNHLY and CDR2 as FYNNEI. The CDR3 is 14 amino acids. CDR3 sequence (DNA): TGTGCCAGCAGTGAAAACCCAGGGGGCTCTGGCTACACCTTC. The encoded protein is CASSENPGGSGYTF.

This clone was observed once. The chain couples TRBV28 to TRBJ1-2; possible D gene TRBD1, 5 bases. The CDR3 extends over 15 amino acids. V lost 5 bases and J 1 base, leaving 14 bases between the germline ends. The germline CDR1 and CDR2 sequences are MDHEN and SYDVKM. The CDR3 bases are TGTGCCAGCAGTCCCCACCAGGGCGATAACTATGGCTACACCTTC. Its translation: CASSPHQGDNYGYTF.

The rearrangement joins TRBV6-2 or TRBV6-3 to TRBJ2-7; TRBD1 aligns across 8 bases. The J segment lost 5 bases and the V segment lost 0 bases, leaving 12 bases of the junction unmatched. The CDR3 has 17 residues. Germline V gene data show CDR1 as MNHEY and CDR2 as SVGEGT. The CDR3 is CASSYSPRGLSHDEQYF. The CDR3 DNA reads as TGTGCCAGCAGTTACTCCCCCAGGGGGCTTTCTCACGACGAGCAGTACTTC.

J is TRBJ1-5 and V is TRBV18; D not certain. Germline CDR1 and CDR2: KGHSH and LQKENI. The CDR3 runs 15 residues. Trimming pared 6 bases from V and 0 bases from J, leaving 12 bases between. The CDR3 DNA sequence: TGTGCCAGCTCCTACGGACGAAATAGCAATCAGCCCCAGCATTTT. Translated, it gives CASSYGRNSNQPQHF.

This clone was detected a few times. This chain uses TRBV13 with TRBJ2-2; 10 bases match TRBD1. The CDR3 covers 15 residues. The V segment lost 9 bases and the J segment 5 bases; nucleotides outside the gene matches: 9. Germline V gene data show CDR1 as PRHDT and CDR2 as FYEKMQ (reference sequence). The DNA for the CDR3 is TGTGCCAGTACCAGGGGGGACAGGGGAACCGGGGAGCTGTTTTTT. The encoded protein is CASTRGDRGTGELFF.

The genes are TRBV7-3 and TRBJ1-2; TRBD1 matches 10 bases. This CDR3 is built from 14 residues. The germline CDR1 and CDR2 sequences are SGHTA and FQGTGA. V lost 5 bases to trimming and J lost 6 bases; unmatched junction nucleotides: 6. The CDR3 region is CASSIGQGGDGYTF. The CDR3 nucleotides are TGTGCCAGCAGCATCGGACAGGGGGGAGATGGCTACACCTTC.

The CDR3 DNA is TGTGCCAGCAGCCGCCGGACAGCCGGGGACGAGCAGTACTTC. Encoded protein: CASSRRTAGDEQYF. The chain has TRBV11-3 and TRBJ2-7, with a possible D match to TRBD1 (6 bases). The CDR3 is 14 amino acids. V lost 5 bases and J lost 5, with 16 bases in between. Germline V gene data show CDR1 as SGHNT and CDR2 as YENEEA.

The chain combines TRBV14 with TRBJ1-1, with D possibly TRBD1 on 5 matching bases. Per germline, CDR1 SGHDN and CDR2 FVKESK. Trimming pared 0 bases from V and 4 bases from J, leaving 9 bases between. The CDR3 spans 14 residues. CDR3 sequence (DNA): TGTGCCAGCAGCCAAGACGCGGGGGGCACTGAAGCTTTCTTT. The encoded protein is CASSQDAGGTEAFF.

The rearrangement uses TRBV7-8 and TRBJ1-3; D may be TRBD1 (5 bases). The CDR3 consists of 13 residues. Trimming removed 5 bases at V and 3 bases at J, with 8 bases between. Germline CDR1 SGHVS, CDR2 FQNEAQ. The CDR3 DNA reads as TGTGCCAGCAGCAGTCAGGGTGGAAACACCATATATTTT. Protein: CASSSQGGNTIYF.

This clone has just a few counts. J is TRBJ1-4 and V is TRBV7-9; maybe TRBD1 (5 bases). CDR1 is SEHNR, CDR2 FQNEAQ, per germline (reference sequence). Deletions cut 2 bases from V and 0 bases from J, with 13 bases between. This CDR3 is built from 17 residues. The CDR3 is CASSLNGLTATNEKLFF. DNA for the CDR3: TGTGCCAGCAGCTTAAATGGACTGACAGCAACTAATGAAAAACTGTTTTTT.

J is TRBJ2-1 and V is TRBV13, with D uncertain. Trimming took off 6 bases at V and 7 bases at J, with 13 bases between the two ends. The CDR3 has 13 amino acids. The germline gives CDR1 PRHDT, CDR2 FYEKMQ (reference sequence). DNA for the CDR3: TGTGCCAGCAGGGTAGGGAAAAGGAATGAGCAGTTCTTC. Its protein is CASRVGKRNEQFF.

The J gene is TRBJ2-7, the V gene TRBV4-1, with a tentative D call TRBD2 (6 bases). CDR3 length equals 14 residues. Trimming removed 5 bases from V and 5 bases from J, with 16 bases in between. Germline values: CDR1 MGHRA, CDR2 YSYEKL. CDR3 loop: CASSSGGFSNEQYF. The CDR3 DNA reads TGCGCCAGCAGCTCTGGAGGGTTTTCGAACGAGCAGTACTTC.

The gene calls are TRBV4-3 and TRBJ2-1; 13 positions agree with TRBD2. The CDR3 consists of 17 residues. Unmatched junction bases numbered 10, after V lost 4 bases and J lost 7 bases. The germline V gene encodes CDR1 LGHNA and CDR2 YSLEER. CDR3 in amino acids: CASSLRAGTSGVNEQFF. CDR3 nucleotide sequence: TGCGCCAGCAGCCTGCGAGCCGGGACTAGCGGGGTTAATGAGCAGTTCTTC.

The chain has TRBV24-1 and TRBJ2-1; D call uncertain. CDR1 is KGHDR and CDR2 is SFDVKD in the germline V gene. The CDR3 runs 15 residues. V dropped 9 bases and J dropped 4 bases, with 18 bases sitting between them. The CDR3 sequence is CATFNWTDLYNEQFF. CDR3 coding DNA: TGTGCCACCTTCAACTGGACGGATCTATACAATGAGCAGTTCTTC.